The 5 T cell receptor beta chains below were found in one sample sequenced in a study of T cells in tuberculosis. Time point denoted: new active TB diagnosis, blood taken before or within 7 days of starting treatment. Libraries were prepared by immunoSEQ multiplex PCR; TCRdb keeps only in-frame clonotypes and omits some of them. The table has roughly 34,000 clones, roughly 83% seen once. Material: PBMCs, obtained at tuberculosis diagnosis. The receptors come from an adult with tuberculosis.

The chain has TRBV7-2 and TRBJ1-5, with 7 nucleotides matching TRBD1. This CDR3 region has 15 residues. The V gene end was trimmed by 5 bases and the J gene end by 2 bases; junction bases not matched to a gene: 6. Germline V gives CDR1 SGHTA, CDR2 FQGNSA. The CDR3 loop is CASSLGGAGNQPQHF. The CDR3 coding sequence is TGTGCCAGCAGCCTAGGGGGCGCGGGCAATCAGCCCCAGCATTTT.

J is TRBJ2-3 and V is TRBV19; tentatively, D is TRBD1 (5 bases). V dropped 4 bases and J dropped 2 bases, with 13 bases sitting between them. CDR3 length: 15 residues. CDR1 and CDR2 from the germline V gene are LNHDA and SQIVND (reference sequence). For the CDR3, the DNA is TGTGCCAGTAGTACCTCAGGGAAGATCACAGATACGCAGTATTTT. Protein: CASSTSGKITDTQYF.

The chain recombines TRBV12-5 with TRBJ2-7; possibly TRBD2 for D (5 bases). V dropped 0 bases and J dropped 6 bases, with 6 bases sitting between them. CDR3 size: 12 residues. CDR1 LGHNT and CDR2 FRNRAP come from the germline V gene. CDR3 sequence reads: CASGLVRGEQYF. The DNA of the CDR3 is TGTGCTAGTGGTTTGGTACGGGGCGAGCAGTACTTC.

CDR3 sequence (DNA): TGCAGCGCCCACGGGGGGCAGGGAGTTGATGGCTACACCTTC. It yields the protein CSAHGGQGVDGYTF. V gene TRBV29-1 combines with J gene TRBJ1-2, with D maybe TRBD1 (6 bases). The CDR3 consists of 14 residues. Trimming left V 7 bases short and J 6 bases short, with 21 bases between. Germline V gene sequence: CDR1 SQVTM, CDR2 ANQGSEA.

This clone was found once. The CDR3 DNA sequence: TGCAGCGTTGAAGGGTGGACAGGGGGCCACGAGCAGTACTTC. Residues: CSVEGWTGGHEQYF. The chain combines TRBV29-1 with TRBJ2-7; TRBD1 matches 11 bases. The CDR3 contains 14 residues. Trimming removed 1 base from V and 5 bases from J; junction bases left unmatched: 4. Germline loops: CDR1 SQVTM, CDR2 ANQGSEA.